The T cell receptor (beta chain) under discussion was sequenced for a study of cytomegalovirus exposure and HLA in healthy donors. This clone was seen a few times. Its antigen remains unknown. The ends lost 6 bases at V and 4 bases at J; junction bases unmatched: 9. This CDR3 has 14 amino acids. Germline assignment: CDR1 SGHVS and CDR2 FNYEAQ. General observations from the study: The study recorded fewer than 200 TCR beta chains that were cytomegalovirus-associated. Sequencing probably produced one cluster of sequence variants that were highly shared.

The PCR contained 60 Vbeta and 13 Jbeta primers. Some clones are missing from TCRdb's copy, which holds only in-frame ones; the method was immunoSEQ multiplex PCR. Of over 150,000 clones listed, around 75% are singletons. The J gene is TRBJ2-7, the V gene TRBV7-6, with 7 positions matching TRBD1. Sequenced input: PBMCs. The receptor was isolated from a male donor in good health and CMV-seronegative. The CDR3 coding sequence is TGTGCCAGCAGTTCACAGGGGTTGTCATACGAGCAGTACTTC. Protein product: CASSSQGLSYEQYF.